A single sample is the source of the 24 T cell receptor beta chains below, sequenced in a study of T cell changes during pregnancy in multiple sclerosis. The protocol was immunoSEQ multiplex PCR, while the TCRdb copy is restricted to in-frame clones and leaves out a portion. This table holds some 64,000 clones, approximately 90% found once. The sequencing here drew on peripheral blood, taken after pregnancy. The source is a female donor with multiple sclerosis, enrolled in a pregnancy study.

V usage is TRBV5-4 and J usage is TRBJ1-1, with a possible D match to TRBD1 (6 bases). The CDR3 contains 13 residues. Trimming took 4 bases from V and 4 from J, leaving 11 bases between them. Germline V gene data show CDR1 as SGHNT and CDR2 as YYREEE (reference sequence). CDR3 nucleotide sequence: TGTGCCAGCAGCCCCACAGGGACCACTGAAGCTTTCTTT. As protein: CASSPTGTTEAFF.

The rearrangement joins TRBV7-2 to TRBJ1-2; no clear D gene. This CDR3 region has 14 residues. Germline loops: CDR1 SGHTA, CDR2 FQGNSA. Between the trimmed V and J ends, which lost 2 bases and 3 bases, there was a span of 10 bases. The CDR3 nucleotides read TGTGCCAGCAGCTTATATGGCAGTTACTATGGCTACACCTTC. It yields the protein CASSLYGSYYGYTF.

V is TRBV28 and J is TRBJ1-1; possible D gene TRBD1, 6 bases. Deletions cut 7 bases from V and 4 bases from J, with 13 bases between. CDR1 and CDR2 from the germline V gene are MDHEN and SYDVKM. The CDR3 spans 13 residues. The CDR3 bases are TGTGCCAGCAACTCACAGGGACCCACTGAAGCTTTCTTT. Translation gives CASNSQGPTEAFF.

The V and J genes are TRBV10-3 and TRBJ1-1; the D gene is possibly TRBD1 (5 bases). Trimming removed 8 bases at V and 1 base at J, with 14 bases between. The CDR3 consists of 14 residues. Germline V CDR1 and CDR2: ENHRY, SYGVKD. CDR3 sequence (DNA): TGTGCCATCGGCAGGGAGGGAGGGAACACTGAAGCTTTCTTT. Its translation is CAIGREGGNTEAFF.

CDR3: CASSQDREYEQYF. In DNA, the CDR3 is TGTGCCAGCAGCCAAGATCGAGAATACGAGCAGTACTTC. The V and J genes are TRBV4-2 and TRBJ2-7; D gene unclear. V was trimmed by 0 bases and J by 4 bases, leaving 7 bases between them. CDR3 length equals 13 residues. The germline V gene encodes CDR1 LGHNA and CDR2 YNFKEQ.

This clone showed up just once. As DNA, the CDR3 is TGTGCCAGCAGTTACTGGGGACAGGTCCGGGCTGAAGCTTTCTTT. Its translation: CASSYWGQVRAEAFF. This chain joins TRBV6-5 and TRBJ1-1; 8 bases line up with TRBD1. This CDR3 contains 15 residues. Germline CDR1 MNHEY, CDR2 SVGAGI. Trimming removed 1 base from V and 6 bases from J; junction bases left unmatched: 7.

The V gene is TRBV12-5, the J gene TRBJ1-3; D is unresolved. The CDR3 has 14 residues. Germline lookup yields CDR1 LGHNT and CDR2 FRNRAP. The V end lost 6 bases, the J end lost 4 bases, and 13 bases lay between the germline ends. The CDR3 region is CASGYYVSGNTIYF. The CDR3 DNA sequence: TGTGCTAGTGGCTACTACGTCTCCGGAAACACCATATATTTT.

V is TRBV30 and J is TRBJ2-2; 9 bases are a match to TRBD2. CDR3 length: 14 amino acids. With 5 bases clipped from V and 6 bases from J, the junction kept 7 bases outside the gene matches. The germline V gene encodes CDR1 GTSNPN and CDR2 SVGIG (reference sequence). CDR3 amino acids: CAWAPGLAAGELFF. The CDR3 DNA reads as TGTGCCTGGGCCCCGGGACTAGCCGCCGGGGAGCTGTTTTTT.

The CDR3 is CARSLAGGRRNEQFF. CDR3 DNA sequence: TGTGCCAGAAGCTTAGCAGGTGGGAGAAGGAATGAGCAGTTCTTC. This chain uses TRBV7-5 with TRBJ2-1; the table names TRBD2, a call not compared with the DNA. TRBV7-5 is an annotated pseudogene. The length of the CDR3 is 15 residues.

The gene calls are TRBV11-1 and TRBJ2-7; perhaps TRBD1 as D (6 bases). The CDR3 sequence is 13 residues long. V was shortened by 5 bases and J by 3 bases, with 11 bases between the two germline ends. CDR1 SGHAT and CDR2 FQDESV come from the germline V gene (reference sequence). The CDR3 sequence: CASSRQEHYEQYF. The DNA for the CDR3 is TGTGCCAGCAGCCGACAGGAGCACTACGAGCAGTACTTC.

A note on this clone: A read error may account for a junction end that differs from germline. The chain combines TRBV7-7 with TRBJ2-5; D is ambiguous. The CDR3 spans 15 residues. Germline V gives CDR1 SSHAT, CDR2 FNYEAQ (reference sequence). This chain's CDR3 is CASSFMVNSGETQYF. The DNA for the CDR3 is TGTGCTAGCAGCTTTATGGTAAACAGTGGTGAGACCCAGTACTTC.

This clone is medium-sized by share. The genes are TRBV7-3 and TRBJ2-3, with D possibly being TRBD2 (6 bases). With 0 bases removed from V and 5 bases from J, the gap between germline ends came to 12 bases. Germline CDR1 and CDR2: SGHTA and FQGTGA. The CDR3 is 15 amino acids. CDR3 sequence reads: CASSLTASDIDTQYF. The CDR3 DNA reads as TGTGCCAGCAGCTTAACGGCTAGCGATATAGATACGCAGTATTTT.

The chain has TRBV7-3 and TRBJ2-1, with 13 bases lining up with TRBD2. V was pared by 3 bases and J by 0 bases, with 2 bases of the junction left unmatched. The germline gives CDR1 SGHTA, CDR2 FQGTGA. This CDR3 is built from 17 residues. CDR3 in DNA: TGTGCCAGCAGCTTGGGACTAGCGGGACCCTCCTACAATGAGCAGTTCTTC. Its protein is CASSLGLAGPSYNEQFF.

The chain uses TRBV30 and TRBJ1-4; D is uncertain. This CDR3 is built from 15 residues. The germline gives CDR1 GTSNPN, CDR2 SVGIG (reference sequence). Trimming shortened V by 3 bases and J by 5 bases, and 16 bases separated the two germline ends. The CDR3 spells CAWRPAGRTNEKLFF. CDR3 bases: TGTGCCTGGAGACCGGCCGGGAGAACGAATGAAAAACTGTTTTTT.

This chain uses TRBV6-1 with TRBJ1-5, with D possibly matching TRBD1 (5 bases). Germline loops: CDR1 MNHNS, CDR2 SASEGT. This CDR3 spans 14 amino acids. V dropped 3 bases and J dropped 5 bases, with 11 bases sitting between them. The CDR3 region has the DNA TGTGCCAGCAGTGATATCGGGGGTGATCAGCCCCAGCATTTT. The encoded protein is CASSDIGGDQPQHF.

The rearrangement uses TRBV4-2 and TRBJ2-2; TRBD1 is a possible D gene (5 bases). The CDR3 totals 14 residues. V was clipped by 0 bases and J by 6 bases, with 8 bases between them. The germline gives CDR1 LGHNA, CDR2 YNFKEQ. CDR3 DNA sequence: TGTGCCAGCAGCCAAGATCGCAGGGCCGGGGAGCTGTTTTTT. This encodes CASSQDRRAGELFF.

J is TRBJ2-5 and V is TRBV18; 10 nucleotides line up with TRBD2. This CDR3 is built from 16 residues. Unmatched junction bases numbered 7, after V lost 2 bases and J lost 4 bases. Germline-derived CDR1 and CDR2 are KGHSH and LQKENI. CDR3 loop: CASSPGPAGGRETQYF. The DNA for the CDR3 is TGTGCCAGCTCACCAGGACCAGCGGGAGGGCGAGAGACCCAGTACTTC.

The rearrangement links TRBV2 to TRBJ2-2, with 8 bases lining up with TRBD2. The junction had 6 bases not matched to a gene; V was cut back by 4 bases and J by 2 bases. Germline CDR1 SNHLY, CDR2 FYNNEI. The CDR3 has 16 residues. The CDR3 sequence: CASSGTGGFNTGELFF. CDR3 in DNA: TGTGCCAGCAGTGGGACGGGGGGGTTCAACACCGGGGAGCTGTTTTTT.

This chain joins TRBV5-1 and TRBJ2-2; TRBD2 matches at 8 bases. V dropped 0 bases and J dropped 2; count of bases not matched to a gene: 6. Per the germline V gene, CDR1 is SGHRS and CDR2 is YFSETQ. This CDR3 has 17 residues. The CDR3 nucleotides are TGCGCCAGCAGCTTGGGTATAGCGGGACTTAACACCGGGGAGCTGTTTTTT. The encoded protein is CASSLGIAGLNTGELFF.

V gene TRBV18 combines with J gene TRBJ2-2, with TRBD1 identical over 10 bases. Germline lookup yields CDR1 KGHSH and CDR2 LQKENI. The CDR3 extends over 17 amino acids. V shed 3 bases and J 2 bases; nucleotides not matched to a gene: 6. In DNA form, the CDR3 reads TGTGCCAGCTCACCTGGGACAGGGGTGCCTAACACCGGGGAGCTGTTTTTT. Translation gives CASSPGTGVPNTGELFF.

This clone was detected only once. The rearrangement uses TRBV27 and TRBJ1-2; a possible D gene is TRBD1 (5 bases). The length of the CDR3 is 13 residues. Trimming stripped 0 bases from V and 4 bases from J, with 6 bases between. The germline V gene encodes CDR1 MNHEY and CDR2 SMNVEV (reference sequence). CDR3 amino acids: CASSLSDTYGYTF. The CDR3, as DNA: TGTGCCAGCAGTTTATCGGACACCTATGGCTACACCTTC.

The CDR3 nucleotides are TGTGCCAGCAGCCCATGGACTAGCGGGACCGCCTACGAGCAGTACTTC. This translates into CASSPWTSGTAYEQYF. The chain joins TRBV7-9 to TRBJ2-7; 12 nucleotides align to TRBD2. Germline V lookup: CDR1 SEHNR, CDR2 FQNEAQ (reference sequence). This CDR3 is 16 amino acids long. V was clipped by 5 bases and J by 2 bases; unmatched bases: 7.

This sequence joins TRBV11-2 and TRBJ2-7; no reliable D call. From germline, CDR1 is SGHAT and CDR2 FQNNGV. Trimming took off 1 base at V and 4 bases at J, with 5 bases between the two ends. The CDR3 length is 12 residues. CDR3 protein: CASSLGAYEQYF. The CDR3 DNA reads TGTGCCAGCAGCTTAGGGGCTTACGAGCAGTACTTC.

This sequence joins TRBV19 and TRBJ2-2; 7 positions agree with TRBD1. J gave up 0 bases and V 8 bases, and 12 bases lay outside the gene matches. CDR3 length: 17 residues. From germline, CDR1 is LNHDA and CDR2 SQIVND (reference sequence). The CDR3 DNA reads TGTGCCAGTCGGGACAGTCAACGCGCAGCGAACACCGGGGAGCTGTTTTTT. This gives the protein CASRDSQRAANTGELFF.